A single sample is the source of the 30 T cell receptor beta chains below, sequenced in a study of blood T cells in healthy people across ages. A second PCR, run for roughly 6 to 11 cycles, used a sample-barcoded 5' primer plus a J-beta primer mix. TCRdb used MiXCR to reprocess the 5' RACE reads, holding one entry per CDR3 protein. The data show around 820,000 distinct CDR3 sequences, with approximately 25% seen just once and approximately 3.7% held by the top ten. These same records also appear under a second study, on T cells of mothers and their children.

The sequenced material came from blood. These receptor sequences come from a boy between 10 and 17 years old in good health.

The chain couples TRBV12-3 or TRBV12-4 to TRBJ1-1; 8 bases are shared with TRBD1. V shed 4 bases, J shed 6 bases, and the junction held 7 bases outside the gene matches. The CDR3 sequence is 14 residues long. CDR3 in amino acids: CASSSRTGWAEAFF. The CDR3 DNA reads TGTGCCAGCAGTTCTCGGACAGGGTGGGCTGAAGCTTTCTTT.

The count of this clonotype is one. The chain combines TRBV27 with TRBJ1-4, with 7 bases matching TRBD1. This CDR3 comprises 16 residues. Germline CDR1 MNHEY, CDR2 SMNVEV (reference sequence). V lost 6 bases, J lost 7 bases, and 14 bases stayed unmatched. The CDR3 loop reads CASRQDPTGRGEKLFF. The CDR3, as DNA: TGTGCCAGCAGGCAAGATCCGACAGGGAGGGGTGAAAAACTGTTTTTT.

This chain links TRBV20-1 with TRBJ1-1; D unclear. The V end lost 5 bases, the J end lost 4 bases, and 11 bases lay between the germline ends. Germline V gives CDR1 DFQATT, CDR2 SNEGSKA (reference sequence). CDR3 length: 12 residues. The CDR3 DNA sequence: TGCAGTGCTGCCACGTGGGGCACTGAAGCTTTCTTT. This encodes CSAATWGTEAFF.

This clonotype was counted a few times. The chain links TRBV4-3 to TRBJ1-1; no clear D. Trimming removed 3 bases from V and 5 bases from J, with 16 bases in between. The CDR3 extends over 15 amino acids. Germline V gives CDR1 LGHNA, CDR2 YSLEER. The CDR3 protein is CASSQSYSFRTEAFF. The CDR3 nucleotides read TGCGCCAGCAGCCAGTCATACAGCTTCCGAACTGAAGCTTTCTTT.

The chain uses TRBV4-1 and TRBJ2-7; the D gene is possibly TRBD2 (5 bases). Germline CDR1 MGHRA, CDR2 YSYEKL. The CDR3 totals 13 residues. With 0 bases removed from V and 5 bases from J, the gap between germline ends came to 8 bases. CDR3: CASSQDSGNEQYF. CDR3 in DNA: TGCGCCAGCAGCCAAGATTCGGGGAACGAGCAGTACTTC.

This clonotype was counted only a few times. The genes are TRBV6-5 and TRBJ2-1; 7 positions match TRBD1. The DNA end favors TRBJ2-7, so the J call may be wrong. CDR1 and CDR2 from the germline V gene are MNHEY and SVGAGI. The CDR3 contains 15 residues. In DNA form, the CDR3 reads TGTGCCAGCAGCAAATCGACAGGGCCCCGCTACGAGCAGTACTTC. Its protein is CASSKSTGPRYEQYF.

The rearrangement links TRBV20-1 to TRBJ2-4; the match to TRBD1 covers 10 bases. J gave up 0 bases and V 5 bases, and 13 bases lay outside the gene matches. The CDR3 runs 18 residues. Germline V gene data show CDR1 as DFQATT and CDR2 as SNEGSKA (reference sequence). In DNA, the CDR3 is TGCAGTGCTCCACGCCGGGACAGGGGTGGTGAAGCCAAAAACATTCAGTACTTC. It yields the protein CSAPRRDRGGEAKNIQYF.

This clonotype was observed a few times. CDR3 DNA sequence: TGCAGCGTTGAGGGGAGCAATCAGCCCCAGCATTTT. Its translation: CSVEGSNQPQHF. The chain joins TRBV29-1 to TRBJ1-5; D uncertain. The CDR3 has 12 amino acids. CDR1 SQVTM and CDR2 ANQGSEA come from the germline V gene. Trimming removed 3 bases from V and 1 base from J, with 4 bases in between.

This chain links TRBV10-3 with TRBJ2-1, with D tentatively TRBD1 (6 bases). V lost 7 bases and J lost 0, with 10 bases in between. Per germline, CDR1 ENHRY and CDR2 SYGVKD. The CDR3 has 14 residues. The CDR3 coding sequence is TGTGCCATCACCAGGGACAACTCCTACAATGAGCAGTTCTTC. Translated, it gives CAITRDNSYNEQFF.

This clonotype was detected many times. In DNA, the CDR3 is TGTGCCAGCAGGGGGCCGGCCCAGTACTTC. It codes for CASRGPAQYF. The chain recombines TRBV25-1 with TRBJ2-5, with a tentative D call TRBD1 (5 bases). The CDR3 length is 10 residues. Germline lookup yields CDR1 MGHDK and CDR2 SYGVNS. With 6 bases removed from V and 9 bases from J, the gap between germline ends came to 8 bases.

This clonotype was seen more than once but under ten times. The chain uses TRBV4-1 and TRBJ2-7; the match to TRBD2 covers 8 bases. Germline V CDR1 and CDR2: MGHRA, YSYEKL. V was clipped by 1 base and J by 2 bases; unmatched bases: 4. The CDR3 runs 15 residues. The CDR3 spells CASSQVAGLTYEQYF. The CDR3 DNA is TGCGCCAGCAGCCAAGTAGCGGGACTTACCTACGAGCAGTACTTC.

The CDR3 protein is CASSVDPGLYSTDTQYF. In DNA, the CDR3 is TGTGCCAGCAGCGTAGATCCAGGACTGTATAGCACAGATACGCAGTATTTT. This sequence joins TRBV9 and TRBJ2-3; a possible D gene is TRBD2 (5 bases). Trimming removed 0 bases from V and 0 bases from J, with 14 bases in between. CDR1 and CDR2 from the germline V gene are SGDLS and YYNGEE. The CDR3 extends over 17 amino acids.

The sample holds a few counts of this clonotype. The chain employs TRBV12-3 or TRBV12-4 and TRBJ1-3; 10 bases are a match to TRBD1. The CDR3 has 18 residues. V lost 5 bases and J lost 3; bases outside the gene matches: 13. The CDR3 nucleotides read TGTGCCAGCAGTAACCGGGACAGGGGCCTCCTTCTTGGAAACACCATATATTTT. Encoded protein: CASSNRDRGLLLGNTIYF.

This clonotype was counted a few times. The chain couples TRBV4-3 to TRBJ2-2; D is uncertain. Germline CDR1 and CDR2: LGHNA and YSLEER. Trimming took 4 bases from V and 6 from J, leaving 12 bases between them. CDR3 length equals 14 residues. CDR3 sequence (DNA): TGCGCCAGCAGCCCCCTGTTGCTGTCCGGGGAGCTGTTTTTT. Amino acids: CASSPLLLSGELFF.

This chain's CDR3 is CSALTRQGAEEQYF. The CDR3 coding sequence is TGCAGTGCTCTCACGCGACAGGGGGCGGAGGAGCAGTACTTC. The chain couples TRBV20-1 to TRBJ2-7, with 10 bases fitting TRBD1. Germline CDR1 DFQATT, CDR2 SNEGSKA (reference sequence). V lost 5 bases and J lost 7; bases outside the gene matches: 11. This CDR3 region has 14 residues.

This clonotype was picked up a small number of times. This rearrangement joins TRBV6-6 to TRBJ2-5; tentative D call: TRBD1 (6 bases). V was shortened by 6 bases and J by 0 bases, with 14 bases between the two germline ends. Germline CDR1 reads MNHNY; CDR2 reads SVGAGI (reference sequence). This CDR3 has 15 amino acids. Here the CDR3 reads CASRSGRGYQETQYF. The CDR3 region has the DNA TGTGCCAGCAGGTCAGGCAGGGGCTACCAAGAGACCCAGTACTTC.

The chain uses TRBV6-6 and TRBJ2-1; possible D gene TRBD1, 5 bases. Germline V gene lookup returns CDR1 MNHNY and CDR2 SVGAGI (reference sequence). Trimming cost V 1 base and J 4 bases, with 11 bases left between them. The CDR3 loop spans 15 amino acids. The CDR3 region has the DNA TGTGCCAGCAGTTACTTGCAGGGTGCGTACAATGAGCAGTTCTTC. This sequence encodes CASSYLQGAYNEQFF.

The chain uses TRBV4-1 and TRBJ2-1, with 7 positions matching TRBD1. Germline V lookup: CDR1 MGHRA, CDR2 YSYEKL. The CDR3 sequence is 15 residues long. The J segment lost 3 bases and the V segment lost 5 bases, leaving 7 bases of the junction unmatched. CDR3 in amino acids: CASSVTGTVYNEQFF. For the CDR3, the DNA is TGCGCCAGCAGCGTCACCGGGACAGTCTACAATGAGCAGTTCTTC.

The chain is built from TRBV6-5 and TRBJ2-5, with TRBD1 matching 7 bases. The CDR3 runs to 15 residues. Germline V gene sequence: CDR1 MNHEY, CDR2 SVGAGI. V shed 2 bases, J shed 4 bases, and the junction held 7 bases outside the gene matches. The DNA for the CDR3 is TGTGCCAGCAGTTACCCCGGGACAGCAGGAGAGACCCAGTACTTC. The encoded protein is CASSYPGTAGETQYF.

This clonotype was detected ten times or more. The V gene is TRBV29-1, the J gene TRBJ2-6; D call uncertain. The V gene lost 5 bases and the J gene lost 2 bases, with 10 bases spanning the gap. Germline CDR1 reads SQVTM; CDR2 reads ANQGSEA. The CDR3 totals 14 residues. CDR3 residues: CSVTRLAGANVLTF. The CDR3, as DNA: TGCAGCGTTACCCGGTTGGCTGGGGCCAACGTCCTGACTTTC.

This clonotype showed up just once. The chain has TRBV29-1 and TRBJ1-2; D gene unclear. V lost 7 bases and J 5 bases, leaving 11 bases between the germline ends. This CDR3 has 11 amino acids. The germline V gene has CDR1 SQVTM and CDR2 ANQGSEA. CDR3 DNA: TGCAGCGAGACGGACGGGTATGGCTACACCTTC. This gives the protein CSETDGYGYTF.

The V gene is TRBV20-1, the J gene TRBJ2-5, with 11 bases matching TRBD2. The end of the DNA aligns better with TRBJ2-7, so the J call may be wrong. Germline V lookup: CDR1 DFQATT, CDR2 SNEGSKA (reference sequence). CDR3 length equals 16 residues. CDR3 residues: CSASPGLADFSYEQYF. CDR3 coding DNA: TGCAGTGCTAGCCCGGGACTAGCGGACTTCTCCTACGAGCAGTACTTC.

This clonotype was counted once. This rearrangement joins TRBV2 to TRBJ2-7, with a tentative D call TRBD1 (5 bases). The ends were cut back, 6 bases at V and 2 bases at J, with 8 bases in the middle. Germline-derived CDR1 and CDR2 are SNHLY and FYNNEI. The CDR3 contains 12 residues. DNA for the CDR3: TGTGCCAGCAGGCCAGGGACCTACGAGCAGTACTTC. Protein sequence: CASRPGTYEQYF. The whole variable domain, filled in from reference TRBV2 and TRBJ2-7, reads EPEVTQTPSHQVTQMGQEVILRCVPISNHLYFYWYRQILGQKVEFLVSFYNNEISEKSEIFDDQFSVERPDGSNFTLKIRSTKLEDSAMYFCASRPGTYEQYFGPGTRLTVT.

This chain links TRBV30 with TRBJ2-5; D remains ambiguous. V was shortened by 0 bases and J by 4 bases, with 6 bases between the two germline ends. CDR1 GTSNPN and CDR2 SVGIG come from the germline V gene (reference sequence). The CDR3 is 12 amino acids. CDR3 nucleotide sequence: TGTGCCTGGAGTGTTCGGAGAGAGACCCAGTACTTC. It is translated as CAWSVRRETQYF.

On this clonotype itself: Because the CDR3 is missing its conserved closing phenylalanine or tryptophan, this is likely a read error. This rearrangement joins TRBV4-1 to TRBJ2-3; D ambiguous. The V gene's germline CDR1 is MGHRA and CDR2 YSYEKL. The CDR3 is made up of 14 amino acids. CDR3 coding DNA: TGCGCCCGCAGCCAAGGCCTCGTGGCGGATAGACAGTATTCT. This sequence encodes CARSQGLVADRQYS.

A few counts support this clonotype. V gene TRBV4-2 combines with J gene TRBJ2-3; D gene uncertain. This CDR3 comprises 15 residues. Germline lookup yields CDR1 LGHNA and CDR2 YNFKEQ. V shed 5 bases and J shed 2 bases, with 14 bases lying between them. The CDR3: CASSSPKGNTDTQYF. In nucleotides, the CDR3 is TGTGCCAGCAGCTCCCCGAAAGGGAACACAGATACGCAGTATTTT.

This clonotype appeared a few times. J is TRBJ2-5 and V is TRBV5-1, with 9 bases lining up with TRBD1. Germline V lookup: CDR1 SGHRS, CDR2 YFSETQ. The V gene end was trimmed by 0 bases and the J gene end by 7 bases; junction bases not matched to a gene: 13. The CDR3 covers 17 residues. The CDR3 sequence: CASSLAPGTGSGGTQYF. CDR3 in DNA: TGCGCCAGCAGCTTGGCCCCCGGGACAGGGTCCGGAGGGACCCAGTACTTC.

This clonotype was recorded a few times. A read error may explain this, as a much larger clone is one base away. The chain links TRBV7-9 to TRBJ2-7, with D unresolved. The CDR3 totals 12 residues. With 8 bases removed from V and 6 bases from J, the gap between germline ends came to 14 bases. Germline V lookup: CDR1 SEHNR, CDR2 FQNEAQ (reference sequence). CDR3 nucleotide sequence: TGTGCCAGCGGCTCCTCATGGGGCGAGCAGTACTTC. Protein product: CASGSSWGEQYF.

This chain joins TRBV20-1 and TRBJ2-1, with 13 bases aligning to TRBD2. The CDR3 has 14 amino acids. V lost 6 bases, J lost 7 bases, and 6 bases stayed unmatched. Germline CDR1 reads DFQATT; CDR2 reads SNEGSKA (reference sequence). This chain's CDR3 is CSAPGLAGFNEQFF. The CDR3 bases are TGCAGTGCACCGGGACTAGCGGGATTTAATGAGCAGTTCTTC.

The chain combines TRBV20-1 with TRBJ1-2, with D unclear. The CDR3 has 14 amino acids. CDR1 is DFQATT and CDR2 is SNEGSKA in the germline V gene (reference sequence). With 0 bases removed from V and 2 bases from J, the gap between germline ends came to 10 bases. This CDR3 reads CSARDWSRNYGYTF. CDR3 coding DNA: TGCAGTGCTAGAGATTGGTCCAGGAACTATGGCTACACCTTC.